This T cell receptor (beta chain) was documented in a study of response to subunit inactivated influenza vaccine. Trimming removed 5 bases from V and 5 bases from J; junction bases left unmatched: 9. The germline V gene encodes CDR1 MNHEY and CDR2 SVGEGT. The CDR3 consists of 15 residues. Using its own MiXCR run on the RT-PCR reads, TCRdb lists one record per CDR3 protein. Altogether approximately 700,000 distinct CDR3 sequences are present, approximately 15% being singletons, with the ten largest covering 6% to 7%. Worth noting for this clonotype: Its antigen remains unknown.

Findings and limits, study-wide: Seasonal influenza vaccination, on each occasion, was suggested by the authors to recruit few new T cells.

This TCR was sampled from a man aged 45-60 years who received an inactivated influenza vaccine. Sample: PBMCs from blood, taken 14 to 15 days before vaccination. This chain links TRBV6-2 or TRBV6-3 with TRBJ2-1; 7 bases are shared with TRBD2. CDR3: CASSRRDYPNNEQFF. The CDR3 DNA sequence: TGTGCCAGCAGTCGCCGGGACTATCCAAACAATGAGCAGTTCTTC.